Below are 5 T cell receptor beta chains sequenced from a single sample in a study of graft-versus-host responses after intestinal transplantation. Method: immunoSEQ multiplex PCR; TCRdb's copy keeps in-frame clones and lacks some. The sample lists 85,000 to 100,000 clones, 92% occurring once. No antigen has been assigned to these receptors. Sequenced material: unstimulated CD8+ T cells sorted from spleen or lymph node cells, taken before transplant. These receptors came from a human donor who was the organ donor for an intestinal transplant.

The rearrangement links TRBV19 to TRBJ1-3; weak D call: TRBD1 (6 bases). The germline gives CDR1 LNHDA, CDR2 SQIVND (reference sequence). Trimming pared 5 bases from V and 0 bases from J, leaving 14 bases between. This CDR3 has 16 amino acids. The CDR3 sequence: CASSPEDRLSGNTIYF. The CDR3 DNA reads as TGTGCCAGTAGTCCAGAAGACAGGCTCTCTGGAAACACCATATATTTT.

CDR3 nucleotide sequence: TGTGCCAGCAGCAGAGTAGCGGGGCATGGCACAGATACGCAGTATTTT. It encodes CASSRVAGHGTDTQYF. The V and J genes are TRBV13 and TRBJ2-3; 8 bases agree with TRBD2. The junction had 8 bases not matched to a gene; V was cut back by 5 bases and J by 1 base. Per the germline V gene, CDR1 is PRHDT and CDR2 is FYEKMQ (reference sequence). This CDR3 comprises 16 residues.

This chain links TRBV25-1 with TRBJ2-7; TRBD1 matches at 7 bases. The trim removed 2 bases at V and 0 bases at J, leaving 1 base unmatched. The CDR3 has 14 residues. Germline CDR1 MGHDK, CDR2 SYGVNS. DNA of the CDR3: TGTGCCAGCAGTGAAGGGGACAGCTCCTACGAGCAGTACTTC. Amino acid sequence: CASSEGDSSYEQYF.

V gene TRBV4-1 combines with J gene TRBJ2-5; 7 bases map to TRBD2. This CDR3 comprises 13 residues. The germline V gene encodes CDR1 MGHRA and CDR2 YSYEKL. The V gene end was trimmed by 8 bases and the J gene end by 1 base; junction bases not matched to a gene: 4. The CDR3 region has the DNA TGCGCCAGCGGGCTAGCGGTCCAAGAGACCCAGTACTTC. Protein product: CASGLAVQETQYF.

The V call is TRBV28, the J call TRBJ2-3, with 7 bases fitting TRBD2. V gave up 2 bases and J gave up 6 bases; unmatched junction bases: 11. Germline CDR1 reads MDHEN; CDR2 reads SYDVKM. The CDR3 spans 16 residues. The CDR3 coding sequence is TGTGCCAGCAGTTTAAAGACTAGCAGAAGTAGGGATACGCAGTATTTT. As protein: CASSLKTSRSRDTQYF.